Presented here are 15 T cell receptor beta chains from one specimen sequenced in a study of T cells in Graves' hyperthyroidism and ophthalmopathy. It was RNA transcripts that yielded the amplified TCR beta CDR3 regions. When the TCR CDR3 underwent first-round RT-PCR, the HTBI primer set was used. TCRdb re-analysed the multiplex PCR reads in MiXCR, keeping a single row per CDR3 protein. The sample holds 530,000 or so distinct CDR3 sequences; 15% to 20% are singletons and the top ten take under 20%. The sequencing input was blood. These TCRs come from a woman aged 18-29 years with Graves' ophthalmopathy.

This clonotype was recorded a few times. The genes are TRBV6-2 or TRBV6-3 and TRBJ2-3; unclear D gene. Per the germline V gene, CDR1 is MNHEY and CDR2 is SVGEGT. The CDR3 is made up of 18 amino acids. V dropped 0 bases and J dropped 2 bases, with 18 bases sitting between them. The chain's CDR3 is CASSYSSKGGTYTDTQYF. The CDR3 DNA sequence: TGTGCCAGCAGTTACTCGTCCAAAGGCGGTACTTACACAGATACGCAGTATTTT.

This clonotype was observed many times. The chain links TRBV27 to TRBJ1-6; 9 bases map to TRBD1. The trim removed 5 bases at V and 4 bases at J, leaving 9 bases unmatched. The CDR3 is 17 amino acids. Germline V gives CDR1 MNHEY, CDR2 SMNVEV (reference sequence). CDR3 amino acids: CASSPQGTGRYNSPLHF. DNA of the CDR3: TGTGCCAGCAGTCCACAAGGGACAGGGCGATATAATTCACCCCTCCACTTT.

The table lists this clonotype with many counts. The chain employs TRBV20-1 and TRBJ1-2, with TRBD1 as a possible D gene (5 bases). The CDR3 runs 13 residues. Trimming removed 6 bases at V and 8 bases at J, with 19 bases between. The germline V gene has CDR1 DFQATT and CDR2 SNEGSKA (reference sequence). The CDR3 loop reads CSARDRAAGGYTF. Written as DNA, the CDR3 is TGCAGTGCACGGGACCGGGCGGCAGGGGGCTACACCTTC.

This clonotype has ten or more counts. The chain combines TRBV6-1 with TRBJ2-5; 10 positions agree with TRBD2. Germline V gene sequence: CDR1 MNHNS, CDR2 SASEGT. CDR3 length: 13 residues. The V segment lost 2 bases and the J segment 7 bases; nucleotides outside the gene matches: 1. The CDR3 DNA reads TGTGCCAGCAGTGAAAGGACTAGCGGGACCCAGTACTTC. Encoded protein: CASSERTSGTQYF.

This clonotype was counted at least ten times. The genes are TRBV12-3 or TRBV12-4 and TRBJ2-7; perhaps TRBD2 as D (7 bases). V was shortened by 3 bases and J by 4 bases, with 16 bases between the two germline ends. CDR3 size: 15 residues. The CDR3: CASSFSGGTQYEQYF. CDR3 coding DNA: TGTGCCAGCAGTTTCTCGGGGGGCACGCAATACGAGCAGTACTTC.

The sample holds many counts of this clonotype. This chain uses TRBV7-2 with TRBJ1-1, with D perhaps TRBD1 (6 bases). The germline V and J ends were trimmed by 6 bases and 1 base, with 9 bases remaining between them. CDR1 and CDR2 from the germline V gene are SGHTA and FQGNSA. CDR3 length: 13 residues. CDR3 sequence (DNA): TGTGCCAGCAGACAGGACAGGAACACTGAAGCTTTCTTT. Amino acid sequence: CASRQDRNTEAFF.

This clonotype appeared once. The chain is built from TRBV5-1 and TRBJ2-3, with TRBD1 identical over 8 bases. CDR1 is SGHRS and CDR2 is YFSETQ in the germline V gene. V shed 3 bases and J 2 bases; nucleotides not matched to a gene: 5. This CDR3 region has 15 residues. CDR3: CASSSGTGPTDTQYF. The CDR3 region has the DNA TGCGCCAGCAGCTCCGGGACAGGTCCCACAGATACGCAGTATTTT. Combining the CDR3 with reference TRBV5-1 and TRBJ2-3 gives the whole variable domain KAGVTQTPRYLIKTRGQQVTLSCSPISGHRSVSWYQQTPGQGLQFLFEYFSETQRNKGNFPGRFSGRQFSNSRSEMNVSTLELGDSALYLCASSSGTGPTDTQYFGPGTRLTVL.

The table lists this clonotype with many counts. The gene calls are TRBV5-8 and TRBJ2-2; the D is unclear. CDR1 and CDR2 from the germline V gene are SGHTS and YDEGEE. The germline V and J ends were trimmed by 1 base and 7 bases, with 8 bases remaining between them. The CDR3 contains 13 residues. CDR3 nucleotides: TGTGCCAGCAGCTTGCCCGCTGTCGGGGAGCTGTTTTTT. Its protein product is CASSLPAVGELFF.

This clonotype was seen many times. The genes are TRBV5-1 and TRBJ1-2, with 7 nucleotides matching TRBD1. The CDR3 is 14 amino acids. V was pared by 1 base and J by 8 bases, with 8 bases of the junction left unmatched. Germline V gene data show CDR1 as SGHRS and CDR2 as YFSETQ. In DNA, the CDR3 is TGCGCCAGCAGCTTGAGAGGGGGCGGCGAGGGCTACACCTTC. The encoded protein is CASSLRGGGEGYTF.

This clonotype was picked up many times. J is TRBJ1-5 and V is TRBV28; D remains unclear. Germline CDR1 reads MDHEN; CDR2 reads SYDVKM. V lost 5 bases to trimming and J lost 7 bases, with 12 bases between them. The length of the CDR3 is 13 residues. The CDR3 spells CASSGSGGQPQHF. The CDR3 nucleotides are TGTGCCAGCAGTGGGTCAGGAGGGCAGCCCCAGCATTTT.

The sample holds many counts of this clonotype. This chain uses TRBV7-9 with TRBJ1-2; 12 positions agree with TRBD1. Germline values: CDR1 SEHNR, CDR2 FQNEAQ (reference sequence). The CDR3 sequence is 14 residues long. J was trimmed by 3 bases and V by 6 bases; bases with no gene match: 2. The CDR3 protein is CASRGQGADYGYTF. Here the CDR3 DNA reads TGTGCCAGCAGGGGACAGGGGGCTGACTATGGCTACACCTTC. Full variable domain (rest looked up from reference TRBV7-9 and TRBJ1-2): DTGVSQNPRHKITKRGQNVTFRCDPISEHNRLYWYRQTLGQGPEFLTYFQNEAQLEKSRLLSDRFSAERPKGSFSTLEIQRTEQGDSAMYLCASRGQGADYGYTFGSGTRLTVV.

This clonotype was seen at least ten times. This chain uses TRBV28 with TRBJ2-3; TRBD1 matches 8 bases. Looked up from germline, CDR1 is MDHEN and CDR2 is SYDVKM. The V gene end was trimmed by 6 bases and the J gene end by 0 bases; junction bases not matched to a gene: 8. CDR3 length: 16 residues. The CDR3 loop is CASRMQGAPSTDTQYF. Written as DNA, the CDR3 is TGTGCCAGCAGGATGCAGGGGGCCCCTAGCACAGATACGCAGTATTTT. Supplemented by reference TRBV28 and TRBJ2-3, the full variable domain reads DVKVTQSSRYLVKRTGEKVFLECVQDMDHENMFWYRQDPGLGLRLIYFSYDVKMKEKGDIPEGYSVSREKKERFSLILESASTNQTSMYLCASRMQGAPSTDTQYFGPGTRLTVL.

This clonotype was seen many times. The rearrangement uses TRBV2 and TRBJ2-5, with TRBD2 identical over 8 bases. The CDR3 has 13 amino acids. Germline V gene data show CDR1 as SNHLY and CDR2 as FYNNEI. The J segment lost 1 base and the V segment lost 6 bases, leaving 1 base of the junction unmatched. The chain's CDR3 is CASRRGAQETQYF. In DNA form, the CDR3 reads TGTGCCAGCAGGCGGGGGGCCCAAGAGACCCAGTACTTC.

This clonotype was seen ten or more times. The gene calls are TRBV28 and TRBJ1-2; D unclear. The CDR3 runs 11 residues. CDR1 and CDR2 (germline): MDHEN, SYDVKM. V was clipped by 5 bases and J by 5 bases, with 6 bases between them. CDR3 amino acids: CASSRRYGYTF. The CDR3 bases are TGTGCCAGCAGTAGACGTTATGGCTACACCTTC.

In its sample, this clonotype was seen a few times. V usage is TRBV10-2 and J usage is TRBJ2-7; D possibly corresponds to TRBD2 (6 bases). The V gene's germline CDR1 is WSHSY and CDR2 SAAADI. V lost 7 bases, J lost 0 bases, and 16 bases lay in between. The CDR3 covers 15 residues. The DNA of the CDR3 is TGCGCCAGCAAGGTCGGGACTCCGAGCTCCTACGAGCAGTACTTC. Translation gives CASKVGTPSSYEQYF.